A single sample gave rise to the 3 T cell receptor beta chains below, sequenced in a study of Ad26.COV2.S vaccination and SARS-CoV-2 variants. Assay used: immunoSEQ multiplex PCR; TCRdb lists only in-frame clones, some missing. The table lists 290,000 or so clones, approximately 89% of them singletons. This sample's treatment: some 19 received Ad26.COV2.S at low or high dose, single or two shots; several received placebo; per-sample allocation not given. After the first vaccine or placebo injection, samples were drawn on day 63. The sample here was peripheral blood, taken in a trial of Ad26.COV2.S vaccine versus placebo. Source of these receptors: a person between 18 and 65 years old who received the Ad26.COV2.S COVID-19 vaccine or a placebo.

The chain is built from TRBV6-1 and TRBJ2-7; no firm D call. The CDR3 has 16 residues. Per the germline V gene, CDR1 is MNHNS and CDR2 is SASEGT. V gave up 2 bases and J gave up 3 bases, with 17 bases separating them. This chain's CDR3 is CASSELTGHSNYEQYF. The CDR3 region has the DNA TGTGCCAGCAGTGAACTAACGGGTCACTCCAACTACGAGCAGTACTTC.

The chain carries TRBV6-5 and TRBJ2-2; the match to TRBD1 covers 8 bases. Germline V gene sequence: CDR1 MNHEY, CDR2 SVGAGI. CDR3 length: 15 residues. J was trimmed by 6 bases and V by 2 bases; bases with no gene match: 5. CDR3 nucleotides: TGTGCCAGCAGTTACGGCAGGGGGCGATCCGGGGAGCTGTTTTTT. This encodes CASSYGRGRSGELFF.

The chain uses TRBV28 and TRBJ1-2; 9 nucleotides align to TRBD1. V was pared by 6 bases and J by 6 bases, with 8 bases of the junction left unmatched. CDR3 length: 14 residues. Germline V gene data show CDR1 as MDHEN and CDR2 as SYDVKM. CDR3 in amino acids: CASSPRDRVDGYTF. The CDR3 bases are TGTGCCAGCAGCCCCCGGGACAGGGTTGATGGCTACACCTTC.